Each of the 27 T cell receptor beta chains below was sequenced from the same sample in a study of OX40 agonist ivuxolimab in advanced cancers. Libraries were prepared by immunoSEQ multiplex PCR; TCRdb keeps only in-frame clonotypes and omits some of them. Seen here are about 62,000 clones, 85% observed once, and the top ten hold about 4%. Here the sequenced sample was CD4+ or CD8+ T cells sorted from blood, taken in a trial of the OX40 agonist ivuxolimab. The receptor set was obtained from an adult with an advanced solid tumor such as melanoma, head and neck, liver or kidney cancer.

V usage is TRBV30 and J usage is TRBJ1-2; D is ambiguous. Germline CDR1 reads GTSNPN; CDR2 reads SVGIG (reference sequence). The CDR3 is made up of 13 amino acids. The germline V and J ends were trimmed by 4 bases and 0 bases, with 9 bases remaining between them. CDR3 residues: CAWTVEANYGYTF. As DNA, the CDR3 is TGTGCCTGGACGGTTGAGGCTAACTATGGCTACACCTTC.

The chain employs TRBV27 and TRBJ2-7; TRBD2 matches at 12 bases. V shed 5 bases and J 7 bases; nucleotides not matched to a gene: 6. The germline V gene encodes CDR1 MNHEY and CDR2 SMNVEV (reference sequence). The CDR3 has 14 amino acids. The CDR3 nucleotides are TGTGCCAGCAGTCCCGGACTAGCGGGGAGGGAGCAGTACTTC. Protein product: CASSPGLAGREQYF.

J is TRBJ2-1 and V is TRBV7-3; possibly TRBD1 for D (5 bases). V lost 3 bases to trimming and J lost 6 bases, with 6 bases between them. This CDR3 comprises 12 residues. The germline gives CDR1 SGHTA, CDR2 FQGTGA. The CDR3, as DNA: TGTGCCAGCAGCTTCCAGGGCAATGAGCAGTTCTTC. It yields the protein CASSFQGNEQFF.

There are a few counts of this clone. The chain's CDR3 is CASSPSVSNEQFF. CDR3 nucleotides: TGTGCCAGCTCACCATCCGTCTCCAATGAGCAGTTCTTC. This rearrangement joins TRBV18 to TRBJ2-1; D gene unclear. The CDR3 sequence is 13 residues long. CDR1 is KGHSH, CDR2 LQKENI, per germline. V was clipped by 2 bases and J by 6 bases, with 8 bases between them.

The chain uses TRBV9 and TRBJ1-2; D gene ambiguous. The CDR3 has 12 amino acids. Germline CDR1 is SGDLS and CDR2 is YYNGEE. Trimming left V 3 bases short and J 8 bases short, with 11 bases between. Here the CDR3 reads CASSGVAGGYTF. The CDR3 bases are TGTGCCAGCAGCGGAGTAGCCGGCGGCTACACCTTC.

The CDR3 protein is CASSFNGAADEQYF. CDR3 sequence (DNA): TGTGCCAGCAGCTTTAATGGGGCTGCGGACGAGCAGTACTTC. This sequence joins TRBV11-2 and TRBJ2-7, with D perhaps matching TRBD1 (5 bases). CDR3 length: 14 residues. Trimming stripped 3 bases from V and 5 bases from J, with 14 bases between. CDR1 is SGHAT and CDR2 is FQNNGV in the germline V gene.

The V gene is TRBV5-4, the J gene TRBJ2-5; D remains ambiguous. The V end was cut by 3 bases, the J end by 0 bases, with 9 bases between. Germline V gene sequence: CDR1 SGHNT, CDR2 YYREEE (reference sequence). The CDR3 has 14 residues. Here the CDR3 reads CASSSVGYQETQYF. For the CDR3, the DNA is TGTGCCAGCAGCTCGGTCGGGTACCAAGAGACCCAGTACTTC.

The chain employs TRBV9 and TRBJ2-1, with D tentatively TRBD1 (6 bases). Germline V gives CDR1 SGDLS, CDR2 YYNGEE. V lost 6 bases and J 7 bases, leaving 8 bases between the germline ends. The CDR3 length is 11 residues. CDR3 nucleotide sequence: TGTGCCAGCAAAGGGACAAATGAGCAGTTCTTC. It is translated as CASKGTNEQFF.

The J gene is TRBJ2-3, the V gene TRBV5-6; D uncertain. With 2 bases removed from V and 0 bases from J, the gap between germline ends came to 16 bases. There are 17 residues in the CDR3. Germline-derived CDR1 and CDR2 are SGHDT and YYEEEE. The CDR3 DNA reads TGTGCCAGCAGCTTACCGGACGGACCGATTAGCACAGATACGCAGTATTTT. It is translated as CASSLPDGPISTDTQYF. The full variable domain, rest sourced from reference TRBV5-6 and TRBJ2-3, is DAGVTQSPTHLIKTRGQQVTLRCSPKSGHDTVSWYQQALGQGPQFIFQYYEEEERQRGNFPDRFSGHQFPNYSSELNVNALLLGDSALYLCASSLPDGPISTDTQYFGPGTRLTVL.

This chain connects TRBV13 to TRBJ2-7; 8 bases agree with TRBD1. CDR1 is PRHDT and CDR2 is FYEKMQ in the germline V gene (reference sequence). The V gene end was trimmed by 2 bases and the J gene end by 5 bases; junction bases not matched to a gene: 8. The CDR3 has 15 residues. The CDR3 nucleotides are TGTGCCAGCAGCTTATCCTGGACAGGGCAAGACGAGCAGTACTTC. It yields the protein CASSLSWTGQDEQYF.

The rearrangement links TRBV5-4 to TRBJ2-5; TRBD1 matches 10 bases. This CDR3 contains 14 residues. J was trimmed by 3 bases and V by 2 bases; bases with no gene match: 1. Germline V gene sequence: CDR1 SGHNT, CDR2 YYREEE (reference sequence). DNA for the CDR3: TGTGCCAGCAGCTTTGGGACAGGGGAAGAGACCCAGTACTTC. Protein: CASSFGTGEETQYF.

This chain connects TRBV6-5 to TRBJ1-1; maybe TRBD1 (5 bases). The V end lost 6 bases, the J end lost 4 bases, and 15 bases lay between the germline ends. CDR3 length equals 14 residues. The germline V gene has CDR1 MNHEY and CDR2 SVGAGI. Written as DNA, the CDR3 is TGTGCCAGCAGCCCCGCCGCAGGGACCACTGAAGCTTTCTTT. This encodes CASSPAAGTTEAFF.

This chain connects TRBV5-4 to TRBJ1-2, with D maybe TRBD1 (6 bases). Trimming removed 4 bases from V and 4 bases from J, with 14 bases in between. Germline CDR1 and CDR2: SGHNT and YYREEE (reference sequence). The CDR3 runs 14 residues. The CDR3 protein is CASSPDREVYGYTF. In DNA form, the CDR3 reads TGTGCCAGCAGCCCGGACAGAGAAGTCTATGGCTACACCTTC.

Note on this clone: The same CDR3 arises from other DNA sequences in this sample as well. The gene calls are TRBV11-2 and TRBJ2-3, with TRBD2 matching over 14 bases. Trimming removed 3 bases from V and 4 bases from J; junction bases left unmatched: 0. Per the germline V gene, CDR1 is SGHAT and CDR2 is FQNNGV. The CDR3 is 15 residues long. The CDR3 protein is CASSLTSGRADTQYF. The CDR3 DNA follows: TGTGCCAGCAGCTTGACTAGCGGGAGGGCAGATACGCAGTATTTT.

J is TRBJ2-7 and V is TRBV6-1, with 7 bases lining up with TRBD1. Germline values: CDR1 MNHNS, CDR2 SASEGT. V shed 2 bases, J shed 5 bases, and the junction held 9 bases outside the gene matches. This CDR3 spans 15 amino acids. CDR3: CASSELGRGFDEQYF. The CDR3 nucleotides read TGTGCCAGCAGTGAACTTGGCAGGGGGTTTGACGAGCAGTACTTC.

This chain links TRBV19 with TRBJ1-1; 7 bases are a match to TRBD1. Germline CDR1 LNHDA, CDR2 SQIVND (reference sequence). The CDR3 spans 17 residues. Trimming removed 6 bases from V and 0 bases from J; junction bases left unmatched: 13. CDR3 sequence reads: CASSRNTGARMNTEAFF. DNA of the CDR3: TGTGCCAGTAGCCGAAATACAGGGGCGCGCATGAACACTGAAGCTTTCTTT.

This sequence joins TRBV4-2 and TRBJ2-3, with TRBD2 matching over 7 bases. CDR3 length: 18 residues. The ends lost 6 bases at V and 0 bases at J; junction bases unmatched: 15. Germline lookup yields CDR1 LGHNA and CDR2 YNFKEQ. Here the CDR3 reads CASSYTVQLASSTDTQYF. The DNA of the CDR3 is TGTGCCAGCAGTTACACCGTTCAACTAGCGAGTAGCACAGATACGCAGTATTTT.

This chain connects TRBV5-4 to TRBJ2-7; TRBD2 is a possible D gene (6 bases). The CDR3 is made up of 14 amino acids. V shed 2 bases and J shed 3 bases, with 12 bases lying between them. CDR1 and CDR2 (germline): SGHNT, YYREEE (reference sequence). The CDR3 nucleotides read TGTGCCAGCAGCTTTGGCGGGAAACGCTACGAGCAGTACTTC. Translating gives CASSFGGKRYEQYF.

The genes are TRBV7-9 and TRBJ2-7; TRBD1 matches at 10 bases. V shed 4 bases, J shed 4 bases, and the junction held 7 bases outside the gene matches. CDR3 length equals 15 residues. CDR1 and CDR2 (germline): SEHNR, FQNEAQ (reference sequence). CDR3 sequence: CASSYLGTGEYEQYF. As DNA, the CDR3 is TGTGCCAGCAGCTATCTAGGGACAGGGGAATACGAGCAGTACTTC.

The chain has TRBV6-1 and TRBJ1-2, with 9 bases matching TRBD1. The CDR3 contains 14 residues. Trimming at V came to 4 bases and at J to 8 bases, leaving 8 bases not matched to a gene. Germline CDR1 reads MNHNS; CDR2 reads SASEGT. In nucleotides, the CDR3 is TGTGCCAGCAGTGCCTGGGGGACAGGGATAGGCTACACCTTC. Translating it yields CASSAWGTGIGYTF.

V usage is TRBV4-3 and J usage is TRBJ2-2; D not certain. With 0 bases removed from V and 5 bases from J, the gap between germline ends came to 7 bases. Per the germline V gene, CDR1 is LGHNA and CDR2 is YSLEER. The CDR3 loop spans 14 amino acids. The CDR3 nucleotides read TGCGCCAGCAGCCAAGATCCGTCGACCGGGGAGCTGTTTTTT. This sequence encodes CASSQDPSTGELFF.

The rearrangement joins TRBV2 to TRBJ1-6; D is possibly TRBD1 (6 bases). This CDR3 is 13 amino acids long. Trimming cost V 10 bases and J 10 bases, with 17 bases left between them. Germline V lookup: CDR1 SNHLY, CDR2 FYNNEI. CDR3 amino acids: CATTQEGESPLHF. As DNA, the CDR3 is TGTGCCACCACGCAAGAGGGGGAATCACCCCTCCACTTT.

This chain joins TRBV7-9 and TRBJ2-5; 12 nucleotides align to TRBD1. In germline, CDR1 is SEHNR, CDR2 FQNEAQ (reference sequence). This CDR3 region has 16 residues. V was pared by 2 bases and J by 4 bases, with 5 bases of the junction left unmatched. The CDR3 protein is CASSLPGQGASETQYF. DNA of the CDR3: TGTGCCAGCAGCTTACCGGGACAGGGGGCCTCAGAGACCCAGTACTTC.

In this sample, this clone turned up a few times. The chain couples TRBV28 to TRBJ1-3; tentatively, D is TRBD1 (5 bases). Germline V gene data show CDR1 as MDHEN and CDR2 as SYDVKM. The CDR3 has 14 amino acids. The V gene lost 8 bases and the J gene lost 0 bases, with 11 bases spanning the gap. Here the CDR3 reads CASHQGSSGNTIYF. CDR3 sequence (DNA): TGTGCCAGCCACCAGGGTAGCTCTGGAAACACCATATATTTT.

This chain links TRBV28 with TRBJ2-3; 14 nucleotides align to TRBD2. Trimming at V came to 6 bases and at J to 4 bases, leaving 12 bases not matched to a gene. The CDR3 has 18 residues. CDR1 and CDR2 (germline): MDHEN, SYDVKM. The DNA of the CDR3 is TGTGCCAGCAGAAACAGCCAAGGACTAGCGGGAGGCCCAGATACGCAGTATTTT. Its translation is CASRNSQGLAGGPDTQYF.

V and J are TRBV19 and TRBJ1-5; D is undetermined. Trimming pared 7 bases from V and 0 bases from J, leaving 7 bases between. CDR1 LNHDA and CDR2 SQIVND come from the germline V gene (reference sequence). The CDR3 loop spans 13 amino acids. The CDR3, as DNA: TGTGCCAGTACAAATTATAGCAATCAGCCCCAGCATTTT. Protein sequence: CASTNYSNQPQHF.

This clone is termed medium-sized. The chain joins TRBV7-9 to TRBJ2-7, with unresolved D. The V gene's germline CDR1 is SEHNR and CDR2 FQNEAQ (reference sequence). This CDR3 spans 13 amino acids. Trimming left V 1 base short and J 7 bases short, with 11 bases between. CDR3 sequence: CASSLVGVGEQYF. The CDR3 DNA is TGTGCCAGCAGCTTAGTTGGCGTAGGGGAGCAGTACTTC.